The 20 T cell receptor beta chains given below trace back to one sample, sequenced in a study of CD8 T cells in ankylosing spondylitis. Via MiXCR, TCRdb re-called the 5' RACE reads, giving one row per CDR3 protein. The profile shows 290,000 or so distinct CDR3 sequences, under 25% of them singletons. The sample comprised blood, either unsorted or a sorted T cell fraction (not recorded which). These receptors were obtained from a female donor with ankylosing spondylitis or in good health (not recorded which).

In its sample, this clonotype was seen a few times. V and J are TRBV20-1 and TRBJ2-1, with 9 bases matching TRBD2. The CDR3 length is 16 residues. V was clipped by 1 base and J by 5 bases; unmatched bases: 9. The germline V gene has CDR1 DFQATT and CDR2 SNEGSKA (reference sequence). CDR3 bases: TGCAGTGCTAGAGTCGCAGCGGGGGGTGGAAACAATGAGCAGTTCTTC. Translating it yields CSARVAAGGGNNEQFF.

In this sample, this clonotype turned up a few times. The CDR3 region has the DNA TGTGCCACCCGTCGGGGGGGCCAGCGGGAGAAGGGAAATGAGCAGTTCTTC. Translation: CATRRGGQREKGNEQFF. V and J are TRBV19 and TRBJ2-1; TRBD2 matches at 8 bases. J was trimmed by 7 bases and V by 10 bases; bases with no gene match: 21. CDR3 size: 17 residues. Germline V gene sequence: CDR1 LNHDA, CDR2 SQIVND (reference sequence).

This clonotype was counted between two and nine times. The chain uses TRBV10-3 and TRBJ2-5; 9 nucleotides agree with TRBD2. CDR1 and CDR2 from the germline V gene are ENHRY and SYGVKD. The CDR3 is 15 amino acids. V lost 5 bases, J lost 1 base, and 5 bases stayed unmatched. The CDR3 DNA reads TGTGCCATCAGTAAAGCGGGAGGAACCCAAGAGACCCAGTACTTC. Protein: CAISKAGGTQETQYF.

In its sample, this clonotype was seen a few times. The CDR3 spells CASCPHSEIDEQFF. The CDR3 DNA follows: TGCGCCAGCTGCCCCCACTCGGAAATCGATGAGCAGTTCTTC. The chain employs TRBV5-1 and TRBJ2-1, with unresolved D. Trimming removed 7 bases from V and 8 bases from J, with 19 bases in between. Per the germline V gene, CDR1 is SGHRS and CDR2 is YFSETQ. CDR3 length equals 14 residues.

The genes are TRBV20-1 and TRBJ2-5; D assignment may be TRBD1 or TRBD2 (5 bases each). The germline CDR1 and CDR2 sequences are DFQATT and SNEGSKA (reference sequence). Trimming pared 6 bases from V and 2 bases from J, leaving 16 bases between. The CDR3 has 14 amino acids. The CDR3 here is CSAKPGTDQETQYF. The CDR3 DNA is TGCAGTGCCAAACCCGGGACGGATCAAGAGACCCAGTACTTC.

V usage is TRBV9 and J usage is TRBJ2-1, with 7 nucleotides matching TRBD2. This CDR3 is built from 15 residues. Germline CDR1 reads SGDLS; CDR2 reads YYNGEE. With 0 bases clipped from V and 10 bases from J, the junction kept 10 bases outside the gene matches. In DNA, the CDR3 is TGTGCCAGCAGCGTAGGGACTAGGAGGGTTGGGGAGCAGTTCTTC. This codes for CASSVGTRRVGEQFF.

V is TRBV9 and J is TRBJ2-5, with a possible D match to TRBD1 (5 bases). The ends were cut back, 4 bases at V and 5 bases at J, with 12 bases in the middle. The CDR3 runs 13 residues. From germline, CDR1 is SGDLS and CDR2 YYNGEE. The CDR3 sequence: CASSSRVLETQYF. CDR3 coding DNA: TGTGCCAGCAGCTCCAGGGTGTTGGAGACCCAGTACTTC.

This clonotype came up many times. This rearrangement joins TRBV29-1 to TRBJ2-7; 12 bases fit TRBD2. With 4 bases clipped from V and 7 bases from J, the junction kept 8 bases outside the gene matches. Germline V lookup: CDR1 SQVTM, CDR2 ANQGSEA. CDR3 length equals 14 residues. In DNA form, the CDR3 reads TGCAGCGTTGTGGGAAGACTAGCGGGGGATGAGCAGTACTTC. Translated, it gives CSVVGRLAGDEQYF.

This clonotype was seen more than once but under ten times. This sequence joins TRBV7-2 and TRBJ2-6; D is ambiguous. Trimming took off 1 base at V and 1 base at J, with 8 bases between the two ends. CDR3 size: 16 residues. Germline V lookup: CDR1 SGHTA, CDR2 FQGNSA. The CDR3: CASSLGAVSGANVLTF. CDR3 bases: TGTGCCAGCAGCTTAGGGGCAGTATCTGGGGCCAACGTCCTGACTTTC.

This sequence joins TRBV6-2 or TRBV6-3 and TRBJ1-2; weak D call: TRBD1 (6 bases). The CDR3 totals 12 residues. The germline CDR1 and CDR2 sequences are MNHEY and SVGEGT. V was pared by 6 bases and J by 8 bases, with 13 bases between. The CDR3 sequence: CASSPRDNGYTF. DNA of the CDR3: TGTGCCAGCAGCCCGAGGGACAACGGCTACACCTTC.

This clonotype has at least ten counts. The chain has TRBV12-3 or TRBV12-4 and TRBJ2-1, with TRBD2 identical over 11 bases. The CDR3 sequence is 15 residues long. With 1 base clipped from V and 12 bases from J, the junction kept 8 bases outside the gene matches. CDR3 nucleotide sequence: TGTGCCAGCAGTTTAGAGATAGCGGGAGGGCCAGGGCAGTTCTTC. As protein: CASSLEIAGGPGQFF.

In this sample, this clonotype turned up a few times. This chain links TRBV7-9 with TRBJ2-1; the match to TRBD2 covers 10 bases. This CDR3 is 13 amino acids long. Germline CDR1 and CDR2: SEHNR and FQNEAQ (reference sequence). The junction had 3 bases not matched to a gene; V was cut back by 3 bases and J by 10 bases. CDR3 residues: CASSFLLAGEQFF. CDR3 sequence (DNA): TGTGCCAGCAGCTTCCTACTAGCGGGAGAGCAGTTCTTC. The full variable domain, with the rest looked up from reference TRBV7-9 and TRBJ2-1, is DTGVSQNPRHKITKRGQNVTFRCDPISEHNRLYWYRQTLGQGPEFLTYFQNEAQLEKSRLLSDRFSAERPKGSFSTLEIQRTEQGDSAMYLCASSFLLAGEQFFGPGTRLTVL.

This chain links TRBV6-5 with TRBJ2-7, with D perhaps matching TRBD1 (5 bases). Germline lookup yields CDR1 MNHEY and CDR2 SVGAGI. Trimming stripped 1 base from V and 0 bases from J, with 10 bases between. This CDR3 spans 15 amino acids. CDR3 protein: CASSYWTYSSYEQYF. The DNA for the CDR3 is TGTGCCAGCAGTTACTGGACATACAGCTCCTACGAGCAGTACTTC.

This clonotype occurred a few times. This chain connects TRBV28 to TRBJ2-3, with a weak D call TRBD1 (6 bases). The V gene lost 1 base and the J gene lost 2 bases, with 22 bases spanning the gap. CDR1 and CDR2 (germline): MDHEN, SYDVKM. The CDR3 runs 19 residues. The CDR3 is CASSLSWGEGYRDTDTQYF. The CDR3 DNA reads as TGTGCCAGCAGTTTATCTTGGGGAGAGGGCTACAGGGACACAGATACGCAGTATTTT.

In its sample, this clonotype was seen many times. This sequence joins TRBV12-3 or TRBV12-4 and TRBJ1-2, with D perhaps matching TRBD1 (5 bases). The V end lost 3 bases, the J end lost 1 base, and 9 bases lay between the germline ends. This CDR3 is built from 14 residues. CDR3 residues: CASSFRQGNYGYTF. The DNA of the CDR3 is TGTGCCAGCAGTTTCAGGCAGGGTAACTATGGCTACACCTTC.

CDR3 amino acids: CASSLDTSGTSTDTQYF. CDR3 coding DNA: TGCGCCAGCAGCCTGGATACTAGCGGAACAAGCACAGATACGCAGTATTTT. V and J are TRBV5-1 and TRBJ2-3; 8 bases line up with TRBD2. V lost 4 bases, J lost 0 bases, and 10 bases stayed unmatched. The CDR3 totals 17 residues. CDR1 and CDR2 (germline): SGHRS, YFSETQ.

This clonotype was seen a few times. V is TRBV4-2 and J is TRBJ1-4; weak D call: TRBD1 (6 bases). The germline V gene has CDR1 LGHNA and CDR2 YNFKEQ. The V end lost 0 bases, the J end lost 8 bases, and 13 bases lay between the germline ends. The CDR3 runs 15 residues. The chain's CDR3 is CASSQDGGQNEKLFF. CDR3 in DNA: TGTGCCAGCAGCCAAGATGGCGGACAGAACGAAAAACTGTTTTTT.

In its sample, this clonotype was seen a few times. The chain couples TRBV7-7 to TRBJ2-3; D is possibly TRBD2 (6 bases). Looked up from germline, CDR1 is SSHAT and CDR2 is FNYEAQ (reference sequence). Trimming stripped 1 base from V and 2 bases from J, with 10 bases between. CDR3 length: 15 amino acids. The CDR3 DNA reads TGTGCCAGCAGCTTAGGAGGAGGGGCCACAGATACGCAGTATTTT. Protein sequence: CASSLGGGATDTQYF.

In DNA, the CDR3 is TGTGCTAGTGGTTTAGACCTCTACAATGAGCAGTTCTTC. The encoded protein is CASGLDLYNEQFF. J is TRBJ2-1 and V is TRBV12-5; D is undetermined. The CDR3 runs 13 residues. Germline CDR1 reads LGHNT; CDR2 reads FRNRAP. V lost 3 bases and J 3 bases, leaving 6 bases between the germline ends.

On this clonotype: A much larger clone lies a single base off, so this may be a read error. Since no conserved phenylalanine or tryptophan closes the CDR3, a read error is the likely cause. J is TRBJ1-2 and V is TRBV20-1, with D maybe TRBD1 (5 bases). CDR3 length: 13 amino acids. The germline V gene encodes CDR1 DFQATT and CDR2 SNEGSKA (reference sequence). With 1 base removed from V and 8 bases from J, the gap between germline ends came to 14 bases. The CDR3 sequence is CSARGQGGTGYTL. In nucleotides, the CDR3 is TGCAGTGCTAGAGGGCAGGGCGGAACCGGCTACACCTTA.